This T cell receptor (beta chain) was observed in a study of cytomegalovirus exposure and HLA in healthy donors. This PCR relied on a set of 60 Vbeta primers and 13 Jbeta primers. The assay was immunoSEQ multiplex PCR, and TCRdb's table has in-frame clones only and misses some. The table has more than 110,000 clones, approximately 82% seen once; the top ten hold 1.2% to 1.5%. CDR3 length equals 17 residues. V lost 3 bases, J lost 4 bases, and 19 bases lay in between. Per the germline V gene, CDR1 is KGHSH and CDR2 is LQKENI. This clonotype originated in a man in his thirties or forties in good health and CMV-seropositive. The sequencing input was PBMCs. V and J are TRBV18 and TRBJ1-3, with D maybe TRBD1 (6 bases). CDR3 DNA: TGTGCCAGCTCACCTCGGACAGAACCGGTCGGCGGAAACACCATATATTTT. As protein: CASSPRTEPVGGNTIYF.